This is a list of T cell receptor beta chains from one sample in a study of metastatic and nonmetastatic thyroid tumors. TCRdb re-called the PCR reads via MiXCR. Seen here are 25,000 to 35,000 clones, 25% to 30% observed once, and the top ten hold around 28%. Source material: blood. Receptors originate from a female donor with papillary thyroid cancer or a benign thyroid nodule (not recorded which). Some clones in this sample may be carry-over from other donors' samples. Each CDR3 is given with its conserved first and last residue. D genes are given only for firm matches.

v_gene	d_gene	CDR3aa
TRBV28	NA	CASSVVGGAGNTIYF
TRBV6-2/TRBV6-3	TRBD1	CASSQGQGSSYEQYF
TRBV30	TRBD1	CAWRTGANSPLHF
TRBV2	TRBD2	CASSLSGGNTQYF
TRBV12-3/TRBV12-4	NA	CASSGPPQGAAYEQYF
TRBV6-1	TRBD1	CASSRTGGSSSGNTIYF
TRBV27	TRBD1	CASSTTGRGSPLHF
TRBV19	TRBD2	CASRREETQYF
TRBV7-8	TRBD1	CASLLDRGNNEQFF
TRBV20-1	NA	CSAREGGPYEQYF
TRBV18	NA	CASSRPYEQYF
TRBV7-3	TRBD1	CASSPTGGGQPQHF
TRBV6-1	NA	CASSVPHGAFF
TRBV29-1	NA	CSVRGRGSGRDPSSTDTQYF
TRBV9	TRBD2	CASRSGLAGEQYF
TRBV27	NA	CASSTGIPYTGELFF
TRBV20-1	TRBD2	CSARRDGGGLYNEQFF
TRBV28	NA	CASLAGTIIQYNEQFF
TRBV20-1	TRBD2	CSARDLRLAGVGEQFF
TRBV11-2	TRBD1	CASRPNRGGVRNEQFF
TRBV6-2/TRBV6-3	TRBD2	CASSYSNPLAGGLWDEQYF
TRBV10-1	TRBD2	CASSESGAGGFEQYF
TRBV4-2	TRBD2	CASSSPASGGSSYEQYF
TRBV4-1	NA	CASSQVQGSNQPQHF
TRBV11-2	NA	CASSLDLGHGELFF
TRBV12-3/TRBV12-4	NA	CASSFGGKNIQYF
TRBV27	TRBD2	CASSLRSLAGGYEQFF
TRBV12-3/TRBV12-4	NA	CASSLEGRGHTF
TRBV4-1	NA	CASSQVPGSNQPQHF
TRBV6-1	TRBD2	CASSANPGGASYEQYF
TRBV6-5	TRBD1	CASSSYRGYQETQYF
TRBV30	NA	CACTDRSNQPQHF
TRBV20-1	NA	CSASGGMNTEAFF
TRBV6-1	TRBD1	CASTGTENYEQYF
TRBV5-1	TRBD1	CASSSGGIDTEAFF
TRBV2	NA	CASKAGSEYGYTF
TRBV12-3/TRBV12-4	TRBD1	CASRDRRSYEQYF
TRBV29-1	NA	CSVVVAGKETQYF
TRBV30	NA	CAWREPGAGELFF
TRBV4-1	NA	CASSQAQGSAFF
TRBV18	NA	CASSPTGWGTDTQYF
TRBV7-9	NA	CASSLGQYNQPQHF
TRBV11-2	NA	CASSLDLRQPSGNTIYF
TRBV30	NA	CAWNPTPAAGANVLTF
TRBV11-1	NA	CASSYNRVPFGEQFF
TRBV19	NA	CASRIDDGGTYEQYF
TRBV28	TRBD2	CASTLAIRGSGEQYF